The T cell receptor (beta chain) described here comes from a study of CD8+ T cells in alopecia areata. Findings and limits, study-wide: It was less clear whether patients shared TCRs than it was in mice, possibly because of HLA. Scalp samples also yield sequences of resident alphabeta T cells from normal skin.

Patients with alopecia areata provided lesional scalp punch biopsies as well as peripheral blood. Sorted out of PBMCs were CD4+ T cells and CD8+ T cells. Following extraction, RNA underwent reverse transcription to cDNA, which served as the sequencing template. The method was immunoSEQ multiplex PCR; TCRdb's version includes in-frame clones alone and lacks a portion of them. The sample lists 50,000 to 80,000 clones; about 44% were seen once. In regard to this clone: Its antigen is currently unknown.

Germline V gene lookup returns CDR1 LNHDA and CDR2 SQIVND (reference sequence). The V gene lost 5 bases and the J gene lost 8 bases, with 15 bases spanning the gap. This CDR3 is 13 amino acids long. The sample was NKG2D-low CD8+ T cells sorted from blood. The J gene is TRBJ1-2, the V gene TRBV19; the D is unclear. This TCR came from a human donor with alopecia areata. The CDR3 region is CASSPAGRQGYTF. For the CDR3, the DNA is TGTGCCAGTAGTCCGGCTGGGCGTCAAGGCTACACCTTC.